The clone carrying this TCR beta chain was seen at least ten times. Its antigen is still unknown. V lost 6 bases and J lost 2, with 12 bases in between. CDR1 is MNHEY and CDR2 is SMNVEV in the germline V gene (reference sequence). The CDR3 spans 14 residues. These data belong to a study of response to subunit inactivated influenza vaccine. TCRdb fed the RT-PCR reads into MiXCR, producing one record per CDR3 protein. Of roughly 570,000 distinct CDR3 sequences in the sample, 12% to 15% are singletons; the top ten hold 8.5% to 14%. Study outcomes and limitations: Few additional T cells are recruited per seasonal influenza vaccination, authors suggested.

The J gene is TRBJ2-3, the V gene TRBV27; the D gene is possibly TRBD2 (6 bases). This specimen consisted of PBMCs from blood, obtained approximately 12 days after vaccination. The origin of this receptor is a man over 45 who received an inactivated influenza vaccine. The CDR3 DNA sequence: TGTGCCAGCAGATGGGGGACTCACACAGATACGCAGTATTTT. Its protein product is CASRWGTHTDTQYF.